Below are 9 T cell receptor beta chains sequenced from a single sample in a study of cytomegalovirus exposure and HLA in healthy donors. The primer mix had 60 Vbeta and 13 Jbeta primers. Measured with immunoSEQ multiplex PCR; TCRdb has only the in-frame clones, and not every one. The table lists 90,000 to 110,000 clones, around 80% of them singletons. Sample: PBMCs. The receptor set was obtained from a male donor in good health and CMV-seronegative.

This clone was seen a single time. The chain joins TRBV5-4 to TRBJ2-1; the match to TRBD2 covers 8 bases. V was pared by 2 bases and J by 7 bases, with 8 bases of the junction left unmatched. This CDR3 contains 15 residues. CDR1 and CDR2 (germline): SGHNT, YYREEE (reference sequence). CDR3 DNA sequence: TGTGCCAGCAGCTTCTTAGCGGGACCCGGGAATGAGCAGTTCTTC. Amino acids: CASSFLAGPGNEQFF.

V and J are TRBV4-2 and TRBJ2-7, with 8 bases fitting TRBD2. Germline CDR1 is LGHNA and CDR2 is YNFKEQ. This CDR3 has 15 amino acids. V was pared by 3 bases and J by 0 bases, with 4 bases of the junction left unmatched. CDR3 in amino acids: CASSHRTSPSYEQYF. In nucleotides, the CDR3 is TGTGCCAGCAGCCACCGGACTAGCCCCTCCTACGAGCAGTACTTC.

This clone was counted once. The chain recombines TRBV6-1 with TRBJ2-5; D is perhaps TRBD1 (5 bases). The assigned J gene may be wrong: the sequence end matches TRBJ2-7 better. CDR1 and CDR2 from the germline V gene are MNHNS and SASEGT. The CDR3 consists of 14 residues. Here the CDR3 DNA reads TGTGCCAGCCTTTGGGGCGCCATCTCCTACGAGCAGTACTTC. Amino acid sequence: CASLWGAISYEQYF.

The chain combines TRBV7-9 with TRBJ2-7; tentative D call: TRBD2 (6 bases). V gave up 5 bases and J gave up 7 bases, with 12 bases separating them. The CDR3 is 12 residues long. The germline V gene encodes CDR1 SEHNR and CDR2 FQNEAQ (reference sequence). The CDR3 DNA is TGTGCCAGCAGCCCGGGGAGGTTGGAGCAGTACTTC. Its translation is CASSPGRLEQYF.

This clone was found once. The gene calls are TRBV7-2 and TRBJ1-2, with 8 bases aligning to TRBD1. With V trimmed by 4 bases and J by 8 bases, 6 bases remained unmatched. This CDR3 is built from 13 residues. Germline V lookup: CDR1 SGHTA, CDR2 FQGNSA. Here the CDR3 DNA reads TGTGCCAGCAGCTCACAGGGGGGAGGCGGCTACACCTTC. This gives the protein CASSSQGGGGYTF.

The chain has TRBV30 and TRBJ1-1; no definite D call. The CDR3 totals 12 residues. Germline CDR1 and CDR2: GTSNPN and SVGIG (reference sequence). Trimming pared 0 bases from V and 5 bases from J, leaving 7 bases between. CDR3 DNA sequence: TGTGCCTGGAGTGTAATGGCAACTGAAGCTTTCTTT. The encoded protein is CAWSVMATEAFF.

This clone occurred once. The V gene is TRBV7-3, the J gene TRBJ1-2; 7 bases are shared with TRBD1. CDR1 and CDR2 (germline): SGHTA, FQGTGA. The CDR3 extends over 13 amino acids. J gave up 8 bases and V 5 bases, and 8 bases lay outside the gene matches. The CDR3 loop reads CASSPTGNGGYTF. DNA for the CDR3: TGTGCCAGCAGCCCGACAGGGAATGGCGGCTACACCTTC.

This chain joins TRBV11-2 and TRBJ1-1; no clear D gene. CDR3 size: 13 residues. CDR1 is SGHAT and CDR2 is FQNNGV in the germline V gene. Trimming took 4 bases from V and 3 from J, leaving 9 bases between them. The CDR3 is CASSSYGDTEAFF. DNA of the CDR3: TGTGCCAGCAGCTCTTACGGGGACACTGAAGCTTTCTTT.

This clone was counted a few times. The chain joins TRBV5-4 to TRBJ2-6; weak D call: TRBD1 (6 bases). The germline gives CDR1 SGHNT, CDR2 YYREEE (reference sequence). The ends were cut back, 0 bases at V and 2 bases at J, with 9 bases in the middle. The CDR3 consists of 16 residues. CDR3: CASSLGTGPGANVLTF. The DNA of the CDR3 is TGTGCCAGCAGCTTGGGTACAGGGCCTGGGGCCAACGTCCTGACTTTC.